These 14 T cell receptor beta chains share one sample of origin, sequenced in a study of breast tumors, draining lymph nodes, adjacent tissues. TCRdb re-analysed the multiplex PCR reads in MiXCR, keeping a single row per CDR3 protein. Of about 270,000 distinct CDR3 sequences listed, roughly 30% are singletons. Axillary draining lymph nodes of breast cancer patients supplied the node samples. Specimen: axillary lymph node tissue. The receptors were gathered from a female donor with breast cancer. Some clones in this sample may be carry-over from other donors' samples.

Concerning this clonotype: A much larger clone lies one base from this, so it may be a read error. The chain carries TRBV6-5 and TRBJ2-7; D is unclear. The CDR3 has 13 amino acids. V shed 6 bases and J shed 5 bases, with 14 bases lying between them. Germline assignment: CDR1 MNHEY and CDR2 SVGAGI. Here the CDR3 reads CASRADGTHEQYF. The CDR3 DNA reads TGTGCCAGCAGGGCGGACGGAACCCACGAGCAGTACTTC.

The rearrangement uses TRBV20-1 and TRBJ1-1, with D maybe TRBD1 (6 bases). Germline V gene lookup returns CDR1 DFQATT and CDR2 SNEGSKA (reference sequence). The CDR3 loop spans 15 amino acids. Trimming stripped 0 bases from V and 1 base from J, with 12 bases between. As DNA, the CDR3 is TGCAGTGCTAGAGATCGCAGGGGAACGAACACTGAAGCTTTCTTT. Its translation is CSARDRRGTNTEAFF.

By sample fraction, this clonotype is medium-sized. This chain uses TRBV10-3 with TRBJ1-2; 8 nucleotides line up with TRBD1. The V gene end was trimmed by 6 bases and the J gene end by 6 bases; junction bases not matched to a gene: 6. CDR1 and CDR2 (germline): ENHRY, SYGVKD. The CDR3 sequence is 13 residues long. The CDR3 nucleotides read TGTGCCATCAGGATAGGGACAGGCAATGGCTACACCTTC. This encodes CAIRIGTGNGYTF.

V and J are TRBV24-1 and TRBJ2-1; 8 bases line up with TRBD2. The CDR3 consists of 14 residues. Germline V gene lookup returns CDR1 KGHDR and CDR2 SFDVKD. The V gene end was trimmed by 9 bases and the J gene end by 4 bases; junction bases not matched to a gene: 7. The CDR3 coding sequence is TGTGCCACCCATAGCGGGATGGGGTACAATGAGCAGTTCTTC. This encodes CATHSGMGYNEQFF.

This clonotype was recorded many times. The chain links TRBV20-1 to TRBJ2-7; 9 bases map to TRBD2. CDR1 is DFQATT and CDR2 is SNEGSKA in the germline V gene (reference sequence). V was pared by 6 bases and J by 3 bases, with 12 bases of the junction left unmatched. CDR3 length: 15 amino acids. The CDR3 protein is CSAATLAGDVYEQYF. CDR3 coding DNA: TGCAGTGCCGCGACACTAGCGGGTGACGTCTACGAGCAGTACTTC.

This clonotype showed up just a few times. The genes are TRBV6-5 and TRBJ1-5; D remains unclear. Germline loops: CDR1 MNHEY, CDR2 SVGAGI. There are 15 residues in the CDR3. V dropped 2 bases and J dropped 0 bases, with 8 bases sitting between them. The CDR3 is CASSYDGYSNQPQHF. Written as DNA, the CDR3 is TGTGCCAGCAGTTACGACGGTTATAGCAATCAGCCCCAGCATTTT.

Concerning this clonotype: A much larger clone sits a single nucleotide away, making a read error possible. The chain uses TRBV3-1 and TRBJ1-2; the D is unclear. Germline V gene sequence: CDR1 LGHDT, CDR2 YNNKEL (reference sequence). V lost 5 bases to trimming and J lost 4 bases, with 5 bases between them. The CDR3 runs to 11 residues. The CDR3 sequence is CASSRAYGYTF. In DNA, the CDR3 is TGTGCCAGCAGCAGGGCCTATGGCTACACCTTC.

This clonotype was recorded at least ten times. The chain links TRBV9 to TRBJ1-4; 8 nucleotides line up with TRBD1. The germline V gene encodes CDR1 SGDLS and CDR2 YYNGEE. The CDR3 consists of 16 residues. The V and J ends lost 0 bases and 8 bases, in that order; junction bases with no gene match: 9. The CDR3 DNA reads TGTGCCAGCAGCGTAGGAGGGGGACAGGCTGGGGAAAAACTGTTTTTT. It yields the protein CASSVGGGQAGEKLFF.

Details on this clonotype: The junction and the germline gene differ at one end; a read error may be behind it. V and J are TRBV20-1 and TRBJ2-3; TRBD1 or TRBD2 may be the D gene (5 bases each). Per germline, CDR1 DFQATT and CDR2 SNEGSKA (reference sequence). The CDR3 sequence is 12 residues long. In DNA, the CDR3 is TGCAGTGCGGTGAAGGGACCGGATACGCAATATTTT. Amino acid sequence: CSAVKGPDTQYF.

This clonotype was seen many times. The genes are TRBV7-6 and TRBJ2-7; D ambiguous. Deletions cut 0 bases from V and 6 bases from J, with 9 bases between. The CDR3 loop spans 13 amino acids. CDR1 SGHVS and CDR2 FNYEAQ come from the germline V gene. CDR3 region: CASSLAPSPEQYF. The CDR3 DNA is TGTGCCAGCAGCTTAGCGCCGTCCCCCGAGCAGTACTTC.

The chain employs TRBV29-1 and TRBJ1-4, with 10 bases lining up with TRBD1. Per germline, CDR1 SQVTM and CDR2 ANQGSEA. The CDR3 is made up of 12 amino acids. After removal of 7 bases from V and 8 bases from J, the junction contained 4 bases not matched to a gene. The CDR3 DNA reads TGCAGCGGCCCGGGACAGGGGGAAAAACTGTTTTTT. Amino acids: CSGPGQGEKLFF. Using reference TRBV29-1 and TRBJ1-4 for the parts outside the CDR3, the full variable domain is SAVISQKPSRDICQRGTSLTIQCQVDSQVTMMFWYRQQPGQSLTLIATANQGSEATYESGFVIDKFPISRPNLTFSTLTVSNMSPEDSSIYLCSGPGQGEKLFFGSGTQLSVL.

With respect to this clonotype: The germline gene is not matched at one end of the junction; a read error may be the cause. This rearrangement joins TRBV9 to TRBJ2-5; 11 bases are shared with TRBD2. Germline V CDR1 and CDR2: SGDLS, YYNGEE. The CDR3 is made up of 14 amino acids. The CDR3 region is CASSPTSGKGTQSF. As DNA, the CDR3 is TGTGCCAGCAGTCCGACTAGCGGGAAAGGGACCCAGTCCTTC.

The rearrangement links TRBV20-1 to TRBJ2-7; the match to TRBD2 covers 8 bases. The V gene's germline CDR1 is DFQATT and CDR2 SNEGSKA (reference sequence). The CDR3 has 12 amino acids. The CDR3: CRVSGNPYEQYF. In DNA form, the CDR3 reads TGCAGGGTTAGCGGGAATCCCTACGAGCAGTACTTC.

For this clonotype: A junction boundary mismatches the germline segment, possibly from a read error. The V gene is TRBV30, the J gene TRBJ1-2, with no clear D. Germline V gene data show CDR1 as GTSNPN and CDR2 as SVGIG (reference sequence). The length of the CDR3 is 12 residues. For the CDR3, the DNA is TGTGCCTGGAGTTTGAATAACAATGGCTACACCTTC. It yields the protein CAWSLNNNGYTF.